Listed here is a single T cell receptor beta chain. This specimen belongs to a study of blood T cell repertoires in COVID-19. Study-level information: Samples representing acute and convalescent COVID-19 were sourced from the United States, Italy and Spain. The analysed material was cDNA or gDNA that came from T cells, B-cell-depleted T cells, or PBMCs.

Only in-frame clones appear in the TCRdb table, and some are missing; sequencing was by immunoSEQ multiplex PCR. The sample carries more than 110,000 clones, 84% recorded once. Participant age was roughly 18 to 95 years, and participants resided in approximately 25 US areas. This CDR3 region has 13 residues. V shed 3 bases and J shed 7 bases, with 8 bases lying between them. Germline CDR1 and CDR2: SGDLS and YYNGEE. The TCR originated in a man between 35 and 55 years old with acute COVID-19. The J gene is TRBJ1-6, the V gene TRBV9, with D possibly matching TRBD1 (5 bases). Sequenced: PBMCs or T cells enriched from blood (not recorded which). DNA of the CDR3: TGTGCCAGCAGCGGGGGGGGGAATTCACCCCTCCACTTT. Protein sequence: CASSGGGNSPLHF.